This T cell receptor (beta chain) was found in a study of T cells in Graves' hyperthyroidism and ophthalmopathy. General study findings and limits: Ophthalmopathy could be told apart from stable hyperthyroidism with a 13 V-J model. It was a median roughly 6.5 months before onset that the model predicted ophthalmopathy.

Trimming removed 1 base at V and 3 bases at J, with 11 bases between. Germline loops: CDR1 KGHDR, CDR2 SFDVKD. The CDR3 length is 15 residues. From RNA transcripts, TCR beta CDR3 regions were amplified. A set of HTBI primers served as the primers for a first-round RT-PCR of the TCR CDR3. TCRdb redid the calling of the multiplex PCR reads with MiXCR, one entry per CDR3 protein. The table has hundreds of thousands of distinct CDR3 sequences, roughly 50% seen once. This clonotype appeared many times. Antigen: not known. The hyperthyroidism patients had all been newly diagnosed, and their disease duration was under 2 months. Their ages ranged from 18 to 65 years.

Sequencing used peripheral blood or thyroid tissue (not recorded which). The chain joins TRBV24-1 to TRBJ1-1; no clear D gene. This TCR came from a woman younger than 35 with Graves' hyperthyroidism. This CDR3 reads CATSDFRQDHTEAFF. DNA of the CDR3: TGTGCCACCAGTGATTTCCGGCAGGACCACACTGAAGCTTTCTTT.